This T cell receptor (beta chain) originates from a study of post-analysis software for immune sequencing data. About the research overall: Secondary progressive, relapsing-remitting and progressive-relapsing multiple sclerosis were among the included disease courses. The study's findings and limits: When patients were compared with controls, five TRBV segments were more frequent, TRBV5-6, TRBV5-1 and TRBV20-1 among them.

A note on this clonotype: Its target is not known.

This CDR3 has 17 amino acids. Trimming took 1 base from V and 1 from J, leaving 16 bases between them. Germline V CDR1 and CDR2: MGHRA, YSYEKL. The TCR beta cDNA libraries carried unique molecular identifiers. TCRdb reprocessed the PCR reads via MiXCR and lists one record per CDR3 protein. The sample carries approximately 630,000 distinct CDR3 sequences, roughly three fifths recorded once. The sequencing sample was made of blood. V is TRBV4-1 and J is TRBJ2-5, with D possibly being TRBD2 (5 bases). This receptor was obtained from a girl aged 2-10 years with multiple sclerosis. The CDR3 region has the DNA TGCGCCAGCAGCCAAGGTTCACGGGGTTCTATCCAAGAGACCCAGTACTTC. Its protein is CASSQGSRGSIQETQYF.